This record looks at one T cell receptor (beta chain) sequence and its context. The data derive from a study of blood T cell repertoires in COVID-19. Study at large: Samples came from the United States, Italy and Spain, spanning acute and convalescent COVID-19.

The V and J ends lost 3 bases and 5 bases, in that order; junction bases with no gene match: 6. This CDR3 has 15 residues. The germline V gene has CDR1 SGHTS and CDR2 YDEGEE. The assay was immunoSEQ multiplex PCR, and TCRdb's table has in-frame clones only and misses some. The sample shows around 300,000 clones, less than 90% of them seen only once. While infection was still active, Seattle patients were enrolled and then followed longitudinally. This rearrangement joins TRBV5-8 to TRBJ1-2; 11 nucleotides agree with TRBD1. Sequenced sample: peripheral blood. The sequence was obtained from a woman aged 70 to 79 with COVID-19, enrolled during active disease. The CDR3 region has the DNA TGTGCCAGCAGCTGGACAGGGGGCGCCGGGTATGGCTACACCTTC. Amino acids: CASSWTGGAGYGYTF.